This T cell receptor beta chain originates from a study of shared clonotypes between healthy human individuals. About this clone: What it binds is unknown.

The V and J ends lost 2 bases and 5 bases respectively, with 13 bases between them. CDR1 and CDR2 from the germline V gene are MNHEY and SMNVEV (reference sequence). This CDR3 contains 16 residues. The repertoire was sequenced with immunoSEQ multiplex PCR; TCRdb's copy has only in-frame clones and lacks some. The table lists around 2,000,000 clones, just under 95% of them singletons. Study-level points and caveats: Sequencing depth was expected to influence donor clonotype sharing.

In the naive CD8 group, cells lacked CD45RO and were positively selected for CCR7, so terminally differentiated effector memory CD45RA+ cells were left out. The receptor was isolated from a man aged 18-30 years in good health. This chain joins TRBV27 and TRBJ1-6; D gene uncertain. The sample was naive CD8+ T cells sorted from blood. CDR3 loop: CASSLEQVFNNSPLHF. CDR3 sequence (DNA): TGTGCCAGCAGTTTAGAGCAGGTGTTCAATAATTCACCCCTCCACTTT.